The 32 T cell receptor beta chains below all came from one sample that was sequenced in a study of shared clonotypes between healthy human individuals. Method: immunoSEQ multiplex PCR; TCRdb's copy keeps in-frame clones and lacks some. Among roughly 640,000 clones listed, less than 98% were seen once. The specimen sequenced was naive CD4+ T cells sorted from blood. Sample subset: CD45RA+ positively selected. The source is a woman aged 25 to 45 in good health.

The rearrangement joins TRBV9 to TRBJ2-1; D is unclear. CDR3 length: 17 amino acids. Germline V gene lookup returns CDR1 SGDLS and CDR2 YYNGEE. With 3 bases removed from V and 0 bases from J, the gap between germline ends came to 16 bases. Here the CDR3 reads CASSDPTYKSSYNEQFF. The CDR3 DNA is TGTGCCAGCAGCGACCCTACCTACAAGAGCTCCTACAATGAGCAGTTCTTC.

This chain uses TRBV27 with TRBJ1-1, with 10 nucleotides matching TRBD1. The CDR3 is made up of 14 amino acids. The trim removed 5 bases at V and 8 bases at J, leaving 8 bases unmatched. Germline V lookup: CDR1 MNHEY, CDR2 SMNVEV (reference sequence). CDR3 sequence (DNA): TGTGCCAGCAGTCCACCGGGACAGGGGCGGGAAGCTTTCTTT. It encodes CASSPPGQGREAFF.

The chain has TRBV6-1 and TRBJ1-5; 7 bases map to TRBD1. Germline V gene data show CDR1 as MNHNS and CDR2 as SASEGT. J gave up 0 bases and V 4 bases, and 9 bases lay outside the gene matches. This CDR3 has 17 residues. The CDR3 spells CASSVGTVSYSNQPQHF. DNA of the CDR3: TGTGCCAGCAGTGTAGGGACAGTCTCCTATAGCAATCAGCCCCAGCATTTT.

This chain links TRBV7-8 with TRBJ1-3; 10 nucleotides agree with TRBD1. The CDR3 consists of 22 residues. Germline CDR1 is SGHVS and CDR2 is FQNEAQ. The J segment lost 3 bases and the V segment lost 5 bases, leaving 25 bases of the junction unmatched. In DNA, the CDR3 is TGTGCCAGCAGCCTATCAAATAGCGGGACAGGGGTGCTGAGTGGCTTTGGAAACACCATATATTTT. Amino acid sequence: CASSLSNSGTGVLSGFGNTIYF.

V usage is TRBV4-1 and J usage is TRBJ2-7, with D possibly TRBD1 on 5 matching bases. Germline V gene data show CDR1 as MGHRA and CDR2 as YSYEKL. Deletions cut 1 base from V and 7 bases from J, with 20 bases between. This CDR3 region has 16 residues. This CDR3 reads CASSQVSRPGAFEQYF. The DNA of the CDR3 is TGCGCCAGCAGCCAAGTCTCCCGGCCTGGGGCGTTTGAGCAGTACTTC.

The chain joins TRBV28 to TRBJ2-7; 10 nucleotides match TRBD1. Germline values: CDR1 MDHEN, CDR2 SYDVKM. V gave up 4 bases and J gave up 5 bases; unmatched junction bases: 14. CDR3 length: 17 amino acids. The CDR3 DNA sequence: TGTGCCAGCAGTTCTCCTTCAACCGGGACAGGGGCAGACGAGCAGTACTTC. It translates to CASSSPSTGTGADEQYF. Full variable domain (missing parts from reference TRBV28 and TRBJ2-7): DVKVTQSSRYLVKRTGEKVFLECVQDMDHENMFWYRQDPGLGLRLIYFSYDVKMKEKGDIPEGYSVSREKKERFSLILESASTNQTSMYLCASSSPSTGTGADEQYFGPGTRLTVT.

CDR3: CASSLWFLRDRENQPQHF. The DNA for the CDR3 is TGTGCCAGCAGTTTATGGTTCTTGAGGGACAGGGAAAATCAGCCCCAGCATTTT. The chain is built from TRBV28 and TRBJ1-5; TRBD1 matches at 9 bases. Germline lookup yields CDR1 MDHEN and CDR2 SYDVKM. This CDR3 region has 18 residues. V was clipped by 0 bases and J by 4 bases; unmatched bases: 10.

The rearrangement joins TRBV28 to TRBJ2-7, with 8 bases lining up with TRBD2. The CDR3 is made up of 14 amino acids. V lost 6 bases to trimming and J lost 3 bases; unmatched junction nucleotides: 7. CDR1 MDHEN and CDR2 SYDVKM come from the germline V gene. CDR3 in DNA: TGTGCCAGCAGGCCAGCGGGAGCAGTCTACGAGCAGTACTTC. Encoded protein: CASRPAGAVYEQYF.

The chain combines TRBV15 with TRBJ1-1; no firm D call. Trimming took 1 base from V and 0 from J, leaving 9 bases between them. Per the germline V gene, CDR1 is LNHNV and CDR2 is YYDKDF (reference sequence). This CDR3 has 15 amino acids. Written as DNA, the CDR3 is TGTGCCACCAGCAGAGTATCCGGCATGAACACTGAAGCTTTCTTT. Residues: CATSRVSGMNTEAFF.

This rearrangement joins TRBV9 to TRBJ2-5, with 14 positions matching TRBD2. Germline V lookup: CDR1 SGDLS, CDR2 YYNGEE. CDR3 size: 16 residues. Losses at the gene ends were 4 bases for V and 5 bases for J; bases not matched to a gene: 7. This chain's CDR3 is CASSFGTSGSSETQYF. The CDR3 region has the DNA TGTGCCAGCAGCTTCGGGACTAGCGGGAGCTCCGAGACCCAGTACTTC. The variable domain in full, with the rest retrieved from reference TRBV9 and TRBJ2-5, is DSGVTQTPKHLITATGQRVTLRCSPRSGDLSVYWYQQSLDQGLQFLIQYYNGEERAKGNILERFSAQQFPDLHSELNLSSLELGDSALYFCASSFGTSGSSETQYFGPGTRLLVL.

The chain links TRBV18 to TRBJ1-3, with D possibly matching TRBD1 (6 bases). V lost 3 bases to trimming and J lost 0 bases, with 12 bases between them. Germline CDR1 is KGHSH and CDR2 is LQKENI. The CDR3 length is 16 residues. The CDR3 reads CASSPSTGHSGNTIYF. In DNA, the CDR3 is TGTGCCAGCTCACCCTCGACAGGCCACTCTGGAAACACCATATATTTT.

This clone appeared once. The chain links TRBV4-2 to TRBJ2-3; maybe TRBD2 (6 bases). This CDR3 is built from 14 residues. Germline CDR1 LGHNA, CDR2 YNFKEQ. Trimming stripped 6 bases from V and 2 bases from J, with 12 bases between. The CDR3 DNA reads TGTGCCAGCAGTCGAAGCGGGTCCACAGATACGCAGTATTTT. It yields the protein CASSRSGSTDTQYF.

This chain joins TRBV11-2 and TRBJ1-1, with D unresolved. Trimming left V 7 bases short and J 6 bases short, with 18 bases between. This CDR3 is 14 amino acids long. Germline CDR1 SGHAT, CDR2 FQNNGV. CDR3 amino acids: CASTGRGDGSEAFF. In nucleotides, the CDR3 is TGTGCCAGCACCGGACGCGGCGACGGATCTGAAGCTTTCTTT.

The rearrangement links TRBV7-3 to TRBJ2-3, with TRBD2 identical over 14 bases. J gave up 5 bases and V 2 bases, and 3 bases lay outside the gene matches. The length of the CDR3 is 16 residues. The V gene's germline CDR1 is SGHTA and CDR2 FQGTGA. CDR3 in DNA: TGTGCCAGCAGCTTAGGACTAGCGGGAGGAGGAGATACGCAGTATTTT. This gives the protein CASSLGLAGGGDTQYF.

The V and J genes are TRBV25-1 and TRBJ2-2; 10 bases map to TRBD1. This CDR3 contains 14 residues. The germline CDR1 and CDR2 sequences are MGHDK and SYGVNS. V dropped 4 bases and J dropped 7; count of bases not matched to a gene: 3. CDR3 DNA sequence: TGTGCCAGCAGTGTGACAGGGGGCTTCGGGGAGCTGTTTTTT. It is translated as CASSVTGGFGELFF. Filled out from reference TRBV25-1 and TRBJ2-2, the complete variable domain reads EADIYQTPRYLVIGTGKKITLECSQTMGHDKMYWYQQDPGMELHLIHYSYGVNSTEKGDLSSESTVSRIRTEHFPLTLESARPSHTSQYLCASSVTGGFGELFFGEGSRLTVL.

The rearrangement links TRBV5-8 to TRBJ2-7, with D unresolved. The germline V gene has CDR1 SGHTS and CDR2 YDEGEE. The CDR3 covers 14 residues. The V and J ends lost 0 bases and 0 bases respectively, with 7 bases between them. CDR3 in amino acids: CASSLVSTSYEQYF. The CDR3 DNA follows: TGTGCCAGCAGCTTGGTGTCAACCTCCTACGAGCAGTACTTC.

The CDR3 spells CASRGTSGTSNEQFF. CDR3 DNA sequence: TGTGCCAGCAGAGGGACTAGCGGGACTTCAAATGAGCAGTTCTTC. This chain connects TRBV6-4 to TRBJ2-1, with 13 bases that match TRBD2. Trimming removed 6 bases from V and 7 bases from J; junction bases left unmatched: 6. The CDR3 is made up of 15 amino acids. The V gene's germline CDR1 is MRHNA and CDR2 SNTAGT.

V usage is TRBV5-1 and J usage is TRBJ2-5; no firm D call. V dropped 1 base and J dropped 5 bases, with 12 bases sitting between them. Germline V gives CDR1 SGHRS, CDR2 YFSETQ. The CDR3 sequence is 14 residues long. This CDR3 reads CASSLKLGEETQYF. The CDR3 region has the DNA TGCGCCAGCAGCTTGAAGCTGGGCGAGGAGACCCAGTACTTC.

This clone came up once. The CDR3, as DNA: TGTGCCATCAGTGGAACAGGGAACTCTGGGGCCAACGTCCTGACTTTC. Translating gives CAISGTGNSGANVLTF. The chain has TRBV10-3 and TRBJ2-6, with D maybe TRBD1 (6 bases). Trimming removed 4 bases from V and 0 bases from J, with 10 bases in between. The CDR3 runs 16 residues. CDR1 is ENHRY and CDR2 is SYGVKD in the germline V gene.

V is TRBV28 and J is TRBJ2-7; the match to TRBD1 covers 8 bases. This CDR3 is 17 amino acids long. Losses at the gene ends were 3 bases for V and 3 bases for J; bases not matched to a gene: 13. CDR1 is MDHEN, CDR2 SYDVKM, per germline. CDR3 bases: TGTGCCAGCAGTTTCCCTATCGACAGGGGAGGAAGCTACGAGCAGTACTTC. This codes for CASSFPIDRGGSYEQYF.

The chain recombines TRBV5-1 with TRBJ2-7; a possible D gene is TRBD2 (5 bases). CDR1 and CDR2 (germline): SGHRS, YFSETQ. The CDR3 length is 16 residues. The V and J ends lost 5 bases and 2 bases respectively, with 20 bases between them. DNA for the CDR3: TGCGCCAGCAGGACGGAAACGGGGAGTTGGGCCTACGAGCAGTACTTC. Translation: CASRTETGSWAYEQYF.

This clone was picked up one time. The chain recombines TRBV28 with TRBJ2-7, with 13 bases identical to TRBD2. V lost 6 bases and J lost 8; bases outside the gene matches: 7. Per the germline V gene, CDR1 is MDHEN and CDR2 is SYDVKM. The CDR3 extends over 14 amino acids. The DNA of the CDR3 is TGTGCCAGCAGGTCCGGACTAGCGGGAGTCAAGCAGTACTTC. Translation: CASRSGLAGVKQYF.

In its sample, this clone was seen once. Since the CDR3 does not end with the conserved phenylalanine or tryptophan, this likely comes from a read error. This chain uses TRBV29-1 with TRBJ1-2, with 7 bases aligning to TRBD1. This CDR3 spans 13 amino acids. After removal of 6 bases from V and 3 bases from J, the junction contained 7 bases not matched to a gene. In germline, CDR1 is SQVTM, CDR2 ANQGSEA. In DNA, the CDR3 is TGCAGCGTCAAACAGGGGACGGACTATGGCTACACCCTC. Encoded protein: CSVKQGTDYGYTL.

The chain has TRBV2 and TRBJ1-3, with D possibly TRBD1 on 5 matching bases. Per the germline V gene, CDR1 is SNHLY and CDR2 is FYNNEI. V was pared by 7 bases and J by 3 bases, with 10 bases between. The length of the CDR3 is 13 residues. The CDR3 bases are TGTGCCAGCACCAGTCAGGGTGGAAACACCATATATTTT. Its protein is CASTSQGGNTIYF.

The rearrangement joins TRBV11-2 to TRBJ2-7; D not certain. This CDR3 region has 14 residues. Trimming left V 4 bases short and J 2 bases short, with 12 bases between. From germline, CDR1 is SGHAT and CDR2 FQNNGV. The CDR3 DNA reads as TGTGCCAGCAGCTACAGACAAGTAGCCTACGAGCAGTACTTC. This translates into CASSYRQVAYEQYF.

This clone was seen once. This chain uses TRBV6-6 with TRBJ2-5, with D maybe TRBD1 (5 bases). The J call may be in error: the DNA end matches TRBJ2-7 better. The length of the CDR3 is 16 residues. Germline V gives CDR1 MNHNY, CDR2 SVGAGI (reference sequence). Written as DNA, the CDR3 is TGTGCCAGCAGTTACTCGTTCAGGGCGATTATCGGCGAGCAGTACTTC. Residues: CASSYSFRAIIGEQYF.

The chain couples TRBV6-1 to TRBJ1-2, with 10 bases identical to TRBD1. CDR1 is MNHNS and CDR2 is SASEGT in the germline V gene. The V gene end was trimmed by 5 bases and the J gene end by 8 bases; junction bases not matched to a gene: 8. The CDR3 loop spans 14 amino acids. Written as DNA, the CDR3 is TGTGCCAGCAGTAGAGGACAGGGGGAAAAGGGCTACACCTTC. Translation gives CASSRGQGEKGYTF.

The rearrangement uses TRBV5-4 and TRBJ1-2; 8 bases match TRBD1. This CDR3 comprises 15 residues. Looked up from germline, CDR1 is SGHNT and CDR2 is YYREEE (reference sequence). Trimming took 4 bases from V and 8 from J; bases not matched to a gene: 13. The CDR3, as DNA: TGTGCCAGCAGCCGTAGCGGGACAGGTCCCTTGGGCTACACCTTC. This sequence encodes CASSRSGTGPLGYTF.

This clone came up once. The chain carries TRBV10-2 and TRBJ1-1; 9 bases match TRBD1. Trimming took 3 bases from V and 2 from J; bases not matched to a gene: 7. The germline CDR1 and CDR2 sequences are WSHSY and SAAADI. This CDR3 region has 16 residues. The CDR3 reads CASSDGQGIINTEAFF. The CDR3 DNA reads as TGCGCCAGCAGTGATGGACAGGGGATTATCAACACTGAAGCTTTCTTT.

V is TRBV10-3 and J is TRBJ2-3; 9 bases fit TRBD1. The CDR3 sequence is 14 residues long. J was trimmed by 2 bases and V by 10 bases; bases with no gene match: 7. CDR1 ENHRY and CDR2 SYGVKD come from the germline V gene. CDR3 loop: CATQTGGDTDTQYF. CDR3 DNA: TGTGCCACCCAAACAGGGGGCGACACAGATACGCAGTATTTT.

V is TRBV5-1 and J is TRBJ2-1, with D perhaps TRBD1 (6 bases). The V end lost 3 bases, the J end lost 5 bases, and 15 bases lay between the germline ends. The CDR3 is 15 amino acids. Germline V gene lookup returns CDR1 SGHRS and CDR2 YFSETQ. For the CDR3, the DNA is TGCGCCAGCAGCTACCGGACAGCCGGTAACAATGAGCAGTTCTTC. As protein: CASSYRTAGNNEQFF.

V is TRBV5-6 and J is TRBJ2-1; tentative D call: TRBD1 (5 bases). V dropped 5 bases and J dropped 0 bases, with 12 bases sitting between them. This CDR3 has 15 amino acids. Germline assignment: CDR1 SGHDT and CDR2 YYEEEE. The CDR3 reads CASRPQGSSYNEQFF. CDR3 bases: TGTGCCAGCAGGCCTCAGGGAAGCTCCTACAATGAGCAGTTCTTC. Full variable domain (rest looked up from reference TRBV5-6 and TRBJ2-1): DAGVTQSPTHLIKTRGQQVTLRCSPKSGHDTVSWYQQALGQGPQFIFQYYEEEERQRGNFPDRFSGHQFPNYSSELNVNALLLGDSALYLCASRPQGSSYNEQFFGPGTRLTVL.